This T cell receptor (beta chain) was identified during a study of T cell responses to AZD1222 COVID-19 vaccine (dated by TCRdb to 2020 to 2022). Study-level background: Because spike-specific TCR depth and breadth did not differ between the two schedules, AZD1222 recipients who got a second dose at roughly 4 weeks were pooled with those who got a second dose at roughly 12 weeks. TCR sequencing covered more than 230 trial participants: nearly 210 given two doses of AZD1222 and approximately 26 given two doses of MenACWY control vaccine. Trial participants were enrolled by age into subgroups of 18-55, 56-69 and 70-plus years, and 148, 28 and 57 TCR-sequenced participants, respectively, were included in these subgroups.

Reading from cysteine to phenylalanine, the CDR3 counts 15 amino acids. The kept DNA is CDR3 alone, 45 bases in frame from the first base. From the germline V gene (reference sequence), CDR1 is LNHNV and CDR2 is YYDKDF. V is cut back by 5 bases and J by 1 base, with 3 bases in the junction unmatched. About this clone itself: It lacks a known antigen. Base qualities are missing; no much larger clone stands one base away.

The sample's time point label, decoded: baseline before first vaccination. Samples from vaccinated people were obtained from the UK trials COV001 and COV002, which included a single-blind randomized controlled phase 2/3 trial of AZD1222 (ChAdOx1 nCoV-19) in healthy adults. For TCRbeta chain sequencing, PBMC samples were collected from trial participants at day 0 and at day 28 after the second dose. Study-wide conclusions, independent of this receptor: After two AZD1222 doses, spike-specific TCR breadth and depth were significantly higher than at day 0 and than in MenACWY recipients. Because no day 14 peak-response samples were available, the repertoires could be characterized only after the peak T cell response. Vaccine-associated CD4 TCRs spanned the whole spike protein, with dominant responses in regions 160-218 and 743-854. Only five or six AZD1222 recipients were SARS-CoV-2 seropositive at baseline, limiting conclusions about previously exposed vaccinees. Reportedly, close to half of the unique spike-specific TCRs recognized epitopes lying outside the regions that are mutated in the B.1.351 and B.1.1.7 variants. In the small 56-69-year group, the increase in depth fell short of significance, most likely because of low power. Most participants were white British and females outnumbered males, and the authors suggested that clonal diversity may have been underestimated.

The CDR3 regions of human TCRbeta chains were subjected to immunosequencing. The paper's data handling went like this. TCRs in the repertoires were compared against a reference library of SARS-CoV-2-specific TCRs that had been generated with the MIRA antigen-specificity platform. Breadth meant the fraction of unique TCRs that were SARS-CoV-2-associated, whereas depth meant the fraction of total T cells that were SARS-CoV-2-associated. Each spike-specific TCR was assigned to its reactive spike region and to a CD4 or CD8 class using the MIRA data. Log10-transformed breadth and depth values were compared by one-way ANOVA with Sidak's multiple comparisons tests. Not all clones reach the TCRdb copy of this immuneACCESS table, which keeps in-frame sequences only. Checked studies attribute under half of the gap to unresolved V genes and leave the rest unexplained. That table is the source of V, J and clone size, and D and trimming were worked out from the DNA. The sample contains around 130,000 clones, approximately 85% of them found a single time. The biggest ten clones account for just under 9.5% of the sample.

Recombination connected TRBV15 to TRBJ2-7, with TRBD2 matching 12 junction bases. The TCR originated in an adult in good health. Sample: peripheral blood, taken on day 0 of AZD1222 vaccination. The CDR3 reads CATSPLAGGSYEQYF. The nucleotides are TGTGCCACCAGCCCGCTAGCGGGAGGGTCCTACGAGCAGTACTTC.